This is a list of T cell receptor beta chains from one sample in a study of shared clonotypes between healthy human individuals. Here immunoSEQ multiplex PCR was the method, and the copy in TCRdb shows in-frame clones only, minus some. The top ten clones hold about 1.6% of a sample with approximately 1.9 million clones, roughly 95% of them seen once. The specimen sequenced was naive CD8+ T cells from PBMCs. All receptors derive from a man younger than 35 in good health. Some clones in this sample may be carry-over from other donors' samples. Both conserved end residues are part of each CDR3. Each record gives: D gene, J gene, clone size, V gene, CDR3 DNA, CDR3 protein. D genes are given only for firm matches. Expanded clones are given a class, and other clones once, few, many or no size at all.

D gene: NA
J gene: TRBJ2-7
clone size: NA
V gene: TRBV11-2
CDR3 DNA: TGTGCCAGCAGCTCTAGCTTCTACGAGCAGTACTTC
CDR3 protein: CASSSSFYEQYF

D gene: NA
J gene: TRBJ2-7
clone size: NA
V gene: TRBV30
CDR3 DNA: TGTGCCTGGAGTTTGTGGGCCTCCTACGAGCAGTACTTC
CDR3 protein: CAWSLWASYEQYF

D gene: NA
J gene: TRBJ2-7
clone size: NA
V gene: TRBV7-3
CDR3 DNA: TGTGCCAGCAGCCCATCGGACGGCTACGAGCAGTACTTC
CDR3 protein: CASSPSDGYEQYF

D gene: NA
J gene: TRBJ2-5
clone size: NA
V gene: TRBV14
CDR3 DNA: TGTGCCAGCAGCCAAGGGAACTCGTACCAAGAGACCCAGTACTTC
CDR3 protein: CASSQGNSYQETQYF

D gene: TRBD2
J gene: TRBJ2-7
clone size: NA
V gene: TRBV5-4
CDR3 DNA: TGTGCCAGCAGCCCCGGGACTAGCGGGAGGTGGGAGCAGTACTTC
CDR3 protein: CASSPGTSGRWEQYF

D gene: NA
J gene: TRBJ1-2
clone size: NA
V gene: TRBV6-5
CDR3 DNA: TGTGCCAGCAGTGCCCCGGACCTCTATGGCTACACCTTC
CDR3 protein: CASSAPDLYGYTF

D gene: NA
J gene: TRBJ1-1
clone size: few
V gene: TRBV28
CDR3 DNA: TGTGCCAGCAGTGAAATCAGGGAGCTGAACACTGAAGCTTTCTTT
CDR3 protein: CASSEIRELNTEAFF

D gene: TRBD1
J gene: TRBJ2-7
clone size: NA
V gene: TRBV28
CDR3 DNA: TGTGCCAGCAGTCCCGAACAGGGGTTTGCCTACGAGCAGTACTTC
CDR3 protein: CASSPEQGFAYEQYF

D gene: NA
J gene: TRBJ1-2
clone size: few
V gene: TRBV7-8
CDR3 DNA: TGTGCCAGCAGCCTGGCTGAGTCACGAGGTGGCTACACCTTC
CDR3 protein: CASSLAESRGGYTF

D gene: TRBD1
J gene: TRBJ2-7
clone size: once
V gene: TRBV28
CDR3 DNA: TGTGCCAGCAACTTCGGGACAGGGGCCTACGAGCAGTACTTC
CDR3 protein: CASNFGTGAYEQYF

D gene: NA
J gene: TRBJ1-2
clone size: NA
V gene: TRBV14
CDR3 DNA: TGTGCCAGCAGCCAAGGCTGGGGGAGCTATGGCTACACCTTC
CDR3 protein: CASSQGWGSYGYTF

D gene: NA
J gene: TRBJ1-3
clone size: once
V gene: TRBV10-3
CDR3 DNA: TGTGCCATCCTAGGGAGCGGGGGCTCTGGAAACACCATATATTTT
CDR3 protein: CAILGSGGSGNTIYF

D gene: TRBD2
J gene: TRBJ2-7
clone size: NA
V gene: TRBV9
CDR3 DNA: TGTGCCAGCAGCGTGCAAGCGGGAGAAGCCTCCTACGAGCAGTACTTC
CDR3 protein: CASSVQAGEASYEQYF

D gene: NA
J gene: TRBJ2-3
clone size: once
V gene: TRBV18
CDR3 DNA: TGTGCCAGCTCACCCTCCCCATACGCGGCGGTAGGCACAGATACGCAGTATTTT
CDR3 protein: CASSPSPYAAVGTDTQYF

D gene: TRBD1
J gene: TRBJ2-1
clone size: NA
V gene: TRBV7-9
CDR3 DNA: TGTGCCAGCAGCTTACCGGGACAGGTTTTAAATGAGCAGTTCTTC
CDR3 protein: CASSLPGQVLNEQFF

D gene: TRBD1
J gene: TRBJ1-5
clone size: NA
V gene: TRBV19
CDR3 DNA: TGTGCCAGTAGTTACAGGGGAGTAAATCAGCCCCAGCATTTT
CDR3 protein: CASSYRGVNQPQHF

D gene: TRBD2
J gene: TRBJ2-5
clone size: NA
V gene: TRBV29-1
CDR3 DNA: TGCAGCGTTGAGCCGGGGGGAATACCACAAGAGACCCAGTACTTC
CDR3 protein: CSVEPGGIPQETQYF

D gene: NA
J gene: TRBJ2-3
clone size: NA
V gene: TRBV7-9
CDR3 DNA: TGTGCCAGCAGCACCCCCCCAGATACGCAGTATTTT
CDR3 protein: CASSTPPDTQYF

D gene: NA
J gene: TRBJ2-3
clone size: NA
V gene: TRBV9
CDR3 DNA: TGTGCCAGCAGCGCCCAGGGTCACGGAGCGGATACGCAGTATTTT
CDR3 protein: CASSAQGHGADTQYF

D gene: TRBD2
J gene: TRBJ2-3
clone size: NA
V gene: TRBV9
CDR3 DNA: TGTGCCAGCAGCGTACAAACCGGGACTAGCGGGAGTGATACGCAGTATTTT
CDR3 protein: CASSVQTGTSGSDTQYF

D gene: TRBD2
J gene: TRBJ2-7
clone size: NA
V gene: TRBV9
CDR3 DNA: TGTGCCAGCAGCGTAGCTTTGGGGGGGTACGAGCAGTACTTC
CDR3 protein: CASSVALGGYEQYF

D gene: TRBD1
J gene: TRBJ2-7
clone size: NA
V gene: TRBV27
CDR3 DNA: TGTGCCAGCAGTTTAGTGACAGGGGCGTATGAGCAGTACTTC
CDR3 protein: CASSLVTGAYEQYF

D gene: TRBD1
J gene: TRBJ2-7
clone size: NA
V gene: TRBV10-1
CDR3 DNA: TGCGCCAGCAGTGAGGGGACAGAGAGCTCCTACGAGCAGTACTTC
CDR3 protein: CASSEGTESSYEQYF

D gene: TRBD2
J gene: TRBJ2-7
clone size: NA
V gene: TRBV30
CDR3 DNA: TGTGCCTGGAGTGGGTTTAGCGGGAAGTACGAGCAGTACTTC
CDR3 protein: CAWSGFSGKYEQYF

D gene: TRBD2
J gene: TRBJ2-1
clone size: NA
V gene: TRBV4-1
CDR3 DNA: TGCGCCAGCAGCCAGAGCGGGACTAATAATGAGCAGTTCTTC
CDR3 protein: CASSQSGTNNEQFF

D gene: NA
J gene: TRBJ1-1
clone size: NA
V gene: TRBV25-1
CDR3 DNA: TGTGCCAGCACCACGAGGGAGGGGCTGAACACTGAAGCTTTCTTT
CDR3 protein: CASTTREGLNTEAFF

D gene: NA
J gene: TRBJ2-2
clone size: once
V gene: TRBV27
CDR3 DNA: TGTGCCAGCAGTTTCTACATCGACCGAAGTAGCGGGGAGCTGTTTTTT
CDR3 protein: CASSFYIDRSSGELFF

D gene: NA
J gene: TRBJ1-5
clone size: NA
V gene: TRBV28
CDR3 DNA: TGTGCCAGCAGTTTCCCCAGGGCAAAATGGGGCAATCAGCCCCAGCATTTT
CDR3 protein: CASSFPRAKWGNQPQHF

D gene: TRBD2
J gene: TRBJ2-1
clone size: NA
V gene: TRBV12-5
CDR3 DNA: TGTGCTAGTGGTTTCTGGACTAGCACCAACTCCTACAATGAGCAGTTCTTC
CDR3 protein: CASGFWTSTNSYNEQFF

D gene: NA
J gene: TRBJ2-6
clone size: once
V gene: TRBV6-1
CDR3 DNA: TGTGGGGCGTCCGCCAACGTCCTGACTTTC
CDR3 protein: CGASANVLTF

D gene: NA
J gene: TRBJ2-5
clone size: once
V gene: TRBV30
CDR3 DNA: TGTGCCTGGAGTGTTTCCCCCTTGGGGGAGACCCAGTACTTC
CDR3 protein: CAWSVSPLGETQYF

D gene: TRBD1
J gene: TRBJ2-7
clone size: NA
V gene: TRBV19
CDR3 DNA: TGTGCCAGTAGCGGGGACAGAAGCTCCTACGAGCAGTACTTC
CDR3 protein: CASSGDRSSYEQYF

D gene: TRBD2
J gene: TRBJ2-2
clone size: NA
V gene: TRBV7-8
CDR3 DNA: TGTGCCAGCAGCTTAGCCCAGCGGGAGGTTTCCGGGGAGCTGTTTTTT
CDR3 protein: CASSLAQREVSGELFF

D gene: TRBD2
J gene: TRBJ2-5
clone size: NA
V gene: TRBV11-2
CDR3 DNA: TGTGCCAGCAGCTTAGGGGTTCGACTAGCGGGGTACCAAGAGACCCAGTACTTC
CDR3 protein: CASSLGVRLAGYQETQYF

D gene: NA
J gene: TRBJ2-1
clone size: NA
V gene: TRBV7-8
CDR3 DNA: TGTGCCAGCAGCTTAGCAGGGCTGGCAGGGAATGAGCAGTTCTTC
CDR3 protein: CASSLAGLAGNEQFF

D gene: NA
J gene: TRBJ2-7
clone size: NA
V gene: TRBV7-6
CDR3 DNA: TGTGCCAGCAGCTTAGCGGCTCGCTACGAGCAGTACTTC
CDR3 protein: CASSLAARYEQYF

D gene: NA
J gene: TRBJ1-2
clone size: NA
V gene: TRBV21-1
CDR3 DNA: TGTGCCAGGCCAGACCCCCACCCTAACTATGGCTACACCTTC
CDR3 protein: CARPDPHPNYGYTF

D gene: TRBD2
J gene: TRBJ2-7
clone size: NA
V gene: TRBV7-3
CDR3 DNA: TGTGCCAGCAGCTTGGGACTAGCATCAGAGCAGTACTTC
CDR3 protein: CASSLGLASEQYF

D gene: TRBD1
J gene: TRBJ2-3
clone size: NA
V gene: TRBV27
CDR3 DNA: TGTGCCAGCAGTCTACTTCGGACAGGGGGCACAGATACGCAGTATTTT
CDR3 protein: CASSLLRTGGTDTQYF

D gene: TRBD1
J gene: TRBJ2-3
clone size: NA
V gene: TRBV28
CDR3 DNA: TGTGCCAGCAGCCCCGGACAGGTCACAGATACGCAGTATTTT
CDR3 protein: CASSPGQVTDTQYF

D gene: TRBD2
J gene: TRBJ2-3
clone size: NA
V gene: TRBV5-4
CDR3 DNA: TGTGCCAGCAGCGAGGGACTAGCGGGGGTAGATACGCAGTATTTT
CDR3 protein: CASSEGLAGVDTQYF

D gene: NA
J gene: TRBJ2-1
clone size: NA
V gene: TRBV27
CDR3 DNA: TGTGCCAGCAGTTTATCGGGGGACCTCTACAATGAGCAGTTCTTC
CDR3 protein: CASSLSGDLYNEQFF

D gene: TRBD2
J gene: TRBJ2-7
clone size: once
V gene: TRBV7-9
CDR3 DNA: TGTGCCAGCAGCTTAGCGTTCACGGGGGGGTCCTACGAGCAGTACTTC
CDR3 protein: CASSLAFTGGSYEQYF

D gene: NA
J gene: TRBJ2-7
clone size: NA
V gene: TRBV27
CDR3 DNA: TGTGCCAGCAGTTTATCCGGCTTCGGCTCCTACGAGCAGTACTTC
CDR3 protein: CASSLSGFGSYEQYF

D gene: NA
J gene: TRBJ2-1
clone size: few
V gene: TRBV19
CDR3 DNA: TGTGCCAGTAGTATACGGCTACGGGATGAGCAGTTCTTC
CDR3 protein: CASSIRLRDEQFF

D gene: TRBD1
J gene: TRBJ2-7
clone size: NA
V gene: TRBV28
CDR3 DNA: TGTGCCAGCAGTTTCGGGACAGGGGCTTACGAGCAGTACTTC
CDR3 protein: CASSFGTGAYEQYF

D gene: TRBD1
J gene: TRBJ2-4
clone size: NA
V gene: TRBV4-1
CDR3 DNA: TGCGCCAGCAGCCACCTGGGGGACAGGGGAAAATACTTC
CDR3 protein: CASSHLGDRGKYF

D gene: NA
J gene: TRBJ2-1
clone size: NA
V gene: TRBV15
CDR3 DNA: TGTGCCACCAGCAGAGAAGCAGATAACAATGAGCAGTTCTTC
CDR3 protein: CATSREADNNEQFF

D gene: NA
J gene: TRBJ1-3
clone size: NA
V gene: TRBV5-1
CDR3 DNA: TGCGCCAGCAGCACCGGGCCGAACTCTGGAAACACCATATATTTT
CDR3 protein: CASSTGPNSGNTIYF

D gene: NA
J gene: TRBJ2-4
clone size: NA
V gene: TRBV4-3
CDR3 DNA: TGCGCCAGCAGCCACAGGGAGGCGCCCCGGAACATTCAGTACTTC
CDR3 protein: CASSHREAPRNIQYF

D gene: TRBD2
J gene: TRBJ2-7
clone size: NA
V gene: TRBV7-2
CDR3 DNA: TGTGCCAGCAGAAGACGGGAGGACACTTCCTACGAGCAGTACTTC
CDR3 protein: CASRRREDTSYEQYF

D gene: TRBD1
J gene: TRBJ2-7
clone size: NA
V gene: TRBV5-6
CDR3 DNA: TGTGCCAGCAGCTGGGGACAGGGTGGCGAGCAGTACTTC
CDR3 protein: CASSWGQGGEQYF

D gene: NA
J gene: TRBJ1-1
clone size: NA
V gene: TRBV6-6
CDR3 DNA: TGTGCCAGCAACCTGAGGGACGGAAAGAACACTGAAGCTTTCTTT
CDR3 protein: CASNLRDGKNTEAFF

D gene: NA
J gene: TRBJ2-1
clone size: NA
V gene: TRBV6-6
CDR3 DNA: TGTGCCAGCAGCTTACTAACCTTTTACAATGAGCAGTTCTTC
CDR3 protein: CASSLLTFYNEQFF